This is a list of T cell receptor beta chains from one sample in a study of shared clonotypes between healthy human individuals. TCRdb's table, derived via immunoSEQ multiplex PCR, lists solely in-frame clones and lacks some. The data show a few hundred thousand clones, with around 70% seen just once and more than 9% held by the top ten. Source material: memory CD4+ T cells sorted from blood. The receptor source for this set is a man aged 25 to 45 in good health. CDR3s include the opening cysteine and the closing phenylalanine or tryptophan. D genes are given only for firm matches. A row's size may be missing; if present it is once, few, many or a size class.

>-|-|TRBV7-9|TRBJ2-5
CASSWDWQETQYF
TGTGCCAGCAGCTGGGACTGGCAAGAGACCCAGTACTTC
>-|TRBD2|TRBV5-1|TRBJ2-1
CASSLAASGGAYNEQFF
TGCGCCAGCAGCTTGGCAGCTAGCGGGGGAGCCTACAATGAGCAGTTCTTC
>-|-|TRBV18|TRBJ1-5
CASSNQPGRVGQPQHF
TGTGCCAGCTCGAACCAACCTGGCAGGGTAGGTCAGCCCCAGCATTTT
>-|-|TRBV30|TRBJ1-5
CAWSGSRGDQPQHF
TGTGCCTGGAGTGGGTCCAGGGGCGATCAGCCCCAGCATTTT
>few|TRBD2|TRBV7-8|TRBJ2-3
CASSEGGPADTQYF
TGTGCCAGCTCCGAGGGAGGGCCTGCAGATACGCAGTATTTT
>-|-|TRBV7-3|TRBJ2-3
CASSLSGGLGDTQYF
TGTGCCAGCAGCTTATCAGGAGGGCTTGGAGATACGCAGTATTTT
>-|-|TRBV4-1|TRBJ2-1
CASGWIIDEQFF
TGCGCCAGCGGCTGGATTATCGATGAGCAGTTCTTC
>-|-|TRBV7-8|TRBJ1-3
CASSLEPLGNTIYF
TGTGCCAGCAGCTTAGAACCCCTGGGAAACACCATATATTTT
>-|-|TRBV5-1|TRBJ2-3
CASSFLPLPSTDTQYF
TGCGCCAGCAGCTTTCTCCCTTTACCTAGCACAGATACGCAGTATTTT
>-|TRBD1|TRBV19|TRBJ2-2
CASSTGQGLNTGELFF
TGTGCCAGTAGTACCGGACAGGGGCTGAACACCGGGGAGCTGTTTTTT
>-|-|TRBV5-6|TRBJ1-6
CASSRLSSYNSPLHF
TGTGCCAGCAGCAGACTGAGCTCCTATAATTCACCCCTCCACTTT
>-|TRBD2|TRBV5-5|TRBJ2-7
CASSAAGGSYEQYF
TGTGCCAGCAGCGCCGCCGGGGGGTCCTACGAGCAGTACTTC
>-|TRBD1|TRBV5-1|TRBJ1-2
CASSLRDSPNYGYTF
TGCGCCAGCAGCTTGAGGGACAGCCCAAACTATGGCTACACCTTC
>-|-|TRBV2|TRBJ2-1
CASTARLQDEQFF
TGTGCCAGCACCGCTCGATTGCAAGATGAGCAGTTCTTC
>once|-|TRBV7-9|TRBJ2-1
CASSFSLRAEQFF
TGTGCCAGCAGCTTTAGCTTGAGGGCTGAGCAGTTCTTC
>many|-|TRBV5-4|TRBJ2-3
CASSLGRHLNTDTQYF
TGTGCCAGCAGCTTAGGTCGACACCTCAACACAGATACGCAGTATTTT
>few|-|TRBV18|TRBJ1-5
CASSPDDQPQHF
TGTGCCAGCTCACCAGATGATCAGCCCCAGCATTTT
>-|TRBD1|TRBV18|TRBJ1-3
CASSQQQGLGNTIYF
TGTGCCAGCTCACAACAACAGGGGCTTGGAAACACCATATATTTT
>-|TRBD2|TRBV6-1|TRBJ2-7
CASTGTSVAYEQYF
TGTGCCAGCACTGGGACTAGCGTTGCCTACGAGCAGTACTTC
>-|-|TRBV18|TRBJ1-2
CASSPLNAGPGYGYTF
TGTGCCAGCTCACCCCTCAATGCAGGGCCGGGCTATGGCTACACCTTC
>-|-|TRBV25-1|TRBJ2-5
CASSVRGGETQYF
TGTGCCAGCAGTGTGAGGGGGGGGGAGACCCAGTACTTC
>-|-|TRBV27|TRBJ1-1
CASSLAGDPEAFF
TGTGCCAGCAGTTTAGCAGGGGACCCTGAAGCTTTCTTT
>-|-|TRBV7-9|TRBJ1-1
CASRRLSADAFF
TGTGCCAGCAGGCGGTTAAGTGCGGATGCTTTCTTT
>many|TRBD2|TRBV5-1|TRBJ2-7
CASSYGGTSGSHEQYF
TGCGCCAGCAGCTACGGGGGGACTAGCGGGAGCCACGAGCAGTACTTC
>-|-|TRBV5-1|TRBJ2-7
CASSQRTALPHEQYF
TGCGCCAGCAGTCAACGGACGGCTCTCCCCCACGAGCAGTACTTC
>once|-|TRBV9|TRBJ2-1
CASSVGGDSYNEQFF
TGTGCCAGCAGCGTAGGGGGGGACTCCTACAATGAGCAGTTCTTC
>-|TRBD1|TRBV7-9|TRBJ2-7
CASSPKGGVDEQYF
TGTGCCAGCAGCCCCAAAGGGGGCGTGGACGAGCAGTACTTC
>-|-|TRBV7-3|TRBJ1-4
CASSPGAGEKLFF
TGTGCCAGCAGCCCTGGGGCGGGTGAAAAACTGTTTTTT
>-|-|TRBV5-1|TRBJ2-1
CASSLVGFDNEQFF
TGCGCCAGCAGCTTGGTGGGGTTTGACAATGAGCAGTTCTTC
>once|-|TRBV2|TRBJ1-1
CASRPGHRGNTEAFF
TGTGCCAGCAGACCGGGACACCGAGGGAACACTGAAGCTTTCTTT
>-|TRBD2|TRBV25-1|TRBJ2-5
CASSEFTLAGYTETQYF
TGTGCCAGCAGTGAATTCACTCTAGCGGGTTATACAGAGACCCAGTACTTC
>-|-|TRBV7-2|TRBJ2-7
CASRSAGTVFSYEQYF
TGTGCCAGCAGATCTGCCGGGACGGTCTTCTCCTACGAGCAGTACTTC
>-|TRBD1|TRBV28|TRBJ2-5
CASSSRTGSGETQYF
TGTGCCAGCAGTTCCAGGACAGGGTCGGGGGAGACCCAGTACTTC
>-|-|TRBV6-9|TRBJ1-1
CATRGLSNTEAFF
TGTGCCACGAGGGGTCTCTCGAACACTGAAGCTTTCTTT
>-|-|TRBV18|TRBJ1-5
CASSPEGHGNQPQHF
TGTGCCAGCTCACCAGAAGGGCATGGCAATCAGCCCCAGCATTTT
>many|TRBD1|TRBV4-2|TRBJ1-2
CASSQDERQGAHYGYTF
TGTGCCAGCAGCCAAGATGAGAGACAGGGGGCGCACTATGGCTACACCTTC
>few|-|TRBV5-1|TRBJ2-7
CASSLARTADEQYF
TGCGCCAGCAGCTTGGCCAGGACAGCGGACGAGCAGTACTTC
>-|TRBD1|TRBV5-5|TRBJ1-2
CASSPWGTGGAGYGYTF
TGTGCCAGCAGCCCTTGGGGGACAGGGGGCGCAGGGTATGGCTACACCTTC
>-|TRBD2|TRBV5-4|TRBJ2-2
CASSSRTSGTTGELFF
TGTGCCAGCAGCTCTCGGACTAGCGGTACCACCGGGGAGCTGTTTTTT
>-|TRBD1|TRBV10-3|TRBJ2-3
CAAGTAADTQYF
TGTGCCGCCGGGACAGCGGCAGATACGCAGTATTTT